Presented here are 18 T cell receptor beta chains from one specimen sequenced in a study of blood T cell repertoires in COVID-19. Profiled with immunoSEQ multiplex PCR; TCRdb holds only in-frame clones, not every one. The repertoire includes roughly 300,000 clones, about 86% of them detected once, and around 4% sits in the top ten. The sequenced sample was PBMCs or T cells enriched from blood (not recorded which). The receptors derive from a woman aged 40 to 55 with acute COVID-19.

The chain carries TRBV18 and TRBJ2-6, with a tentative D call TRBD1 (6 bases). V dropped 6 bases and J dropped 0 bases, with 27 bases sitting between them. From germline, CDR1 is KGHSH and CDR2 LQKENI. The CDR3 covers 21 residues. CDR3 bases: TGTGCCAGCTCCCGGAAACCAGAACAGGGCCCACGCAGCTCTGGGGCCAACGTCCTGACTTTC. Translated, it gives CASSRKPEQGPRSSGANVLTF.

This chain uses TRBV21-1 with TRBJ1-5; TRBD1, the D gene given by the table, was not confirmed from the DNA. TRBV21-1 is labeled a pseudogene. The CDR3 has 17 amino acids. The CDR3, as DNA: TGTGCCAGCAGCGAGGACGCCCGGGACAGGGACAATCAGCCCCAGCATTTT. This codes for CASSEDARDRDNQPQHF.

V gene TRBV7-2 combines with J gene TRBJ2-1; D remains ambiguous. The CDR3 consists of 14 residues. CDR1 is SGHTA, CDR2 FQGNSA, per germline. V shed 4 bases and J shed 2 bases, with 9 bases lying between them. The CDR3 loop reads CASSSLQTYNEQFF. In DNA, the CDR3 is TGTGCCAGCAGCTCTCTCCAGACCTACAATGAGCAGTTCTTC. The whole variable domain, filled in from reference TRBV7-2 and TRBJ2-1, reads GAGVSQSPSNKVTEKGKDVELRCDPISGHTALYWYRQSLGQGLEFLIYFQGNSAPDKSGLPSDRFSAERTGGSVSTLTIQRTQQEDSAVYLCASSSLQTYNEQFFGPGTRLTVL.

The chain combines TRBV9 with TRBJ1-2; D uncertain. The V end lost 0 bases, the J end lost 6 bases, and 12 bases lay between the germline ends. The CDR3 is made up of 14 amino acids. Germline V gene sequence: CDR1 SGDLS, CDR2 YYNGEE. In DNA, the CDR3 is TGTGCCAGCAGCGTAGGGCCAGGAACTGATGGCTACACCTTC. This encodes CASSVGPGTDGYTF.

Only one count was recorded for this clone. Here the CDR3 reads CASSYRGNNSPLHF. DNA for the CDR3: TGTGCCAGCAGCTACAGGGGGAACAATTCACCCCTCCACTTT. The rearrangement joins TRBV7-9 to TRBJ1-6; 8 positions agree with TRBD1. The CDR3 has 14 residues. From germline, CDR1 is SEHNR and CDR2 FQNEAQ (reference sequence). V was pared by 4 bases and J by 7 bases, with 3 bases of the junction left unmatched.

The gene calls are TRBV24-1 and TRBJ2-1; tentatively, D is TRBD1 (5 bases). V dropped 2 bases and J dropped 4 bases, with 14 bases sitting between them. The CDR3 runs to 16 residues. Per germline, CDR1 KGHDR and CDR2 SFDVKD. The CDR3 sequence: CATSDWGGPLYNEQFF. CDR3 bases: TGTGCCACCAGTGATTGGGGCGGTCCCCTGTACAATGAGCAGTTCTTC.

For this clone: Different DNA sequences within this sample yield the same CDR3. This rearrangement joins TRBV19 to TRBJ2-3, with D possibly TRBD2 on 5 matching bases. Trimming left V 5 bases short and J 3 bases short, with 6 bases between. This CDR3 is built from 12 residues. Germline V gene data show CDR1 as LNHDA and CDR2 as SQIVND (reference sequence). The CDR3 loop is CASSPGTDTQYF. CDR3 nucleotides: TGTGCCAGTAGTCCGGGGACAGATACGCAGTATTTT.

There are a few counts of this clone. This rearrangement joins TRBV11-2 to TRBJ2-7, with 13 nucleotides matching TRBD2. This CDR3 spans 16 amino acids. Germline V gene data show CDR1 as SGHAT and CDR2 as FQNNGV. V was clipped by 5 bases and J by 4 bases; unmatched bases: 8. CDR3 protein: CASSPRTSGSIYEQYF. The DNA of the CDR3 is TGTGCCAGCAGCCCACGGACTAGCGGGAGTATTTACGAGCAGTACTTC.

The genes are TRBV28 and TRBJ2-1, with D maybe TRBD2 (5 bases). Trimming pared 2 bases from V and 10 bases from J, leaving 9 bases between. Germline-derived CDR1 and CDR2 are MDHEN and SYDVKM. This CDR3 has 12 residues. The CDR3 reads CASSLGGGEQFF. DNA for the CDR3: TGTGCCAGCAGTTTAGGTGGCGGGGAGCAGTTCTTC.

CDR3 protein: CAVRTSGQAQYF. The DNA for the CDR3 is TGTGCCGTAAGGACTAGCGGGCAGGCCCAGTACTTC. The chain employs TRBV6-5 and TRBJ2-5; 11 nucleotides agree with TRBD2. V shed 11 bases, J shed 9 bases, and the junction held 8 bases outside the gene matches. Looked up from germline, CDR1 is MNHEY and CDR2 is SVGAGI. The length of the CDR3 is 12 residues.

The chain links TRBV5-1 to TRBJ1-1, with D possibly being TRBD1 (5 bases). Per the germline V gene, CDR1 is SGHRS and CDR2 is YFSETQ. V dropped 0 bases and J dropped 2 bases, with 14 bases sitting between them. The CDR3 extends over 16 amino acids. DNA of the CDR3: TGCGCCAGCAGCTTGGGGGCAGGGCGGTTAAACACTGAAGCTTTCTTT. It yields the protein CASSLGAGRLNTEAFF.

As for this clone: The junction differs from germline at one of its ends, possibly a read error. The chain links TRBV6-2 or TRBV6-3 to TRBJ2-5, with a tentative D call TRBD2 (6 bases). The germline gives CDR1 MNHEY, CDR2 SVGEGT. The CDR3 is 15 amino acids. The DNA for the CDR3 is TGTGCCAGCAGTTTCCTCGGGACCACGGGAGAGGCCCAGTACTTC. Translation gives CASSFLGTTGEAQYF.

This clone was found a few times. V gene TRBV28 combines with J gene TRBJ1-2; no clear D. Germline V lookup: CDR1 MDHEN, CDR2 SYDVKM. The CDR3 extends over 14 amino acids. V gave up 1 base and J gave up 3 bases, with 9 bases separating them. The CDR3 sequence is CASSLSPEYYGYTF. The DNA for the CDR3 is TGTGCCAGCAGTTTATCGCCCGAGTACTATGGCTACACCTTC.

The CDR3 DNA reads TGTGCCAGCAGCCCAAAACCCGACAGGGGGCGCCACAATGAGCAGTTCTTC. It specifies CASSPKPDRGRHNEQFF. The chain is built from TRBV9 and TRBJ2-1, with 10 bases lining up with TRBD1. The germline V gene has CDR1 SGDLS and CDR2 YYNGEE. V trimming: 4 bases; J trimming: 5 bases; junction bases outside the gene matches: 12. This CDR3 spans 17 amino acids.

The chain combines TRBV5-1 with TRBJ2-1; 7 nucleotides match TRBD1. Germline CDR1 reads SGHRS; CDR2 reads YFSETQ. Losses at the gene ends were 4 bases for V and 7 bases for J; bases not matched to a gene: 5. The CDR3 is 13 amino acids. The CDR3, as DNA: TGCGCCAGCAGCAGGGGACAGTTGAATGAGCAGTTCTTC. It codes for CASSRGQLNEQFF.

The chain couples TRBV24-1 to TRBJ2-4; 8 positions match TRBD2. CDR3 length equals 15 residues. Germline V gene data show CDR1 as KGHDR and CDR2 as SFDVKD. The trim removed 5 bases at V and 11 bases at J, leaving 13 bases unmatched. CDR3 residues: CATSASERELSVQYF. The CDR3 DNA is TGTGCCACCAGTGCCAGTGAGCGGGAGTTAAGTGTTCAGTACTTC.

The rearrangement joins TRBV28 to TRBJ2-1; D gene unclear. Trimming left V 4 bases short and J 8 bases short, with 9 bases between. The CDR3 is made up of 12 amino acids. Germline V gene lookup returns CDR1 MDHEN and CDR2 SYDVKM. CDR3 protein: CASSSSVYEQFF. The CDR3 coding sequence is TGTGCCAGCAGTTCCTCGGTCTATGAGCAGTTCTTC.

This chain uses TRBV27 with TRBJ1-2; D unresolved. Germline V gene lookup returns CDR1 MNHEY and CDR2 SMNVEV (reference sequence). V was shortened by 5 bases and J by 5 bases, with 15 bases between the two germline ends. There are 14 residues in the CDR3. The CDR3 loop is CASSTGPSWYGYTF. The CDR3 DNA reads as TGTGCCAGCAGTACTGGTCCCTCTTGGTATGGCTACACCTTC.